The 21 T cell receptor beta chains below come from one sample, sequenced in a study of cytomegalovirus exposure and HLA in healthy donors. Both 60 Vbeta primers and 13 Jbeta primers went into the PCR. TCRdb's table, derived via immunoSEQ multiplex PCR, lists solely in-frame clones and lacks some. Seen here are approximately 100,000 clones, under 85% observed once, and the top ten hold approximately 8.4%. The sequenced material came from PBMCs. The receptors originated from a man in his forties in good health and CMV-seronegative.

This clone was recorded a few times. CDR3 nucleotide sequence: TGTGCCAGCAGCCTAGGGACAGCCTGGAGCTCTGGGGCCAACGTCCTGACTTTC. Residues: CASSLGTAWSSGANVLTF. This chain connects TRBV4-2 to TRBJ2-6; 7 bases match TRBD1. Germline CDR1 reads LGHNA; CDR2 reads YNFKEQ. V gave up 4 bases and J gave up 0 bases; unmatched junction bases: 9. The CDR3 is 18 residues long.

The chain employs TRBV5-1 and TRBJ2-7; 10 bases fit TRBD2. The CDR3 runs 18 residues. Germline V gives CDR1 SGHRS, CDR2 YFSETQ. The V segment lost 4 bases and the J segment 6 bases; nucleotides outside the gene matches: 19. The CDR3 DNA follows: TGCGCCAGCAGCCTACCCTGGCTAGCGGGGGATCGGTATGGCGAGCAGTACTTC. This sequence encodes CASSLPWLAGDRYGEQYF.

The chain uses TRBV27 and TRBJ1-2, with 10 nucleotides matching TRBD1. CDR1 is MNHEY and CDR2 is SMNVEV in the germline V gene (reference sequence). This CDR3 region has 15 residues. V dropped 9 bases and J dropped 8; count of bases not matched to a gene: 15. In DNA, the CDR3 is TGTGCCAGTGCCCCCCAAGCGGGACAGGGGAGGGGCTACACCTTC. It specifies CASAPQAGQGRGYTF.

This chain joins TRBV6-1 and TRBJ2-7; 7 nucleotides agree with TRBD1. V gave up 0 bases and J gave up 7 bases; unmatched junction bases: 12. In germline, CDR1 is MNHNS, CDR2 SASEGT. CDR3 length: 16 residues. Written as DNA, the CDR3 is TGTGCCAGCAGTGAAGCCCCCCGGACAGGCGCCCGGGAGCAGTACTTC. This sequence encodes CASSEAPRTGAREQYF.

J is TRBJ2-2 and V is TRBV4-2; 12 nucleotides line up with TRBD2. V lost 0 bases and J lost 4; bases outside the gene matches: 9. The CDR3 totals 19 residues. The germline V gene encodes CDR1 LGHNA and CDR2 YNFKEQ. The CDR3 protein is CASSQDSLAGGLGTGELFF. The CDR3 DNA is TGTGCCAGCAGCCAAGATTCGCTAGCGGGGGGGCTAGGCACCGGGGAGCTGTTTTTT.

Worth noting for this clone: Relative to the germline gene, one junction end is altered; a read error may explain this. The chain is built from TRBV7-9 and TRBJ2-5; D call uncertain. CDR3 length: 18 amino acids. Germline assignment: CDR1 SEHNR and CDR2 FQNEAQ (reference sequence). CDR3 in DNA: TGTGCCAGCAGCTTAATCGGCCTTTCCGACTGGTACCAAGAGACCCGGTACTTC. Its protein is CASSLIGLSDWYQETRYF. Variable domain in full (rest from reference TRBV7-9 and TRBJ2-5): DTGVSQNPRHKITKRGQNVTFRCDPISEHNRLYWYRQTLGQGPEFLTYFQNEAQLEKSRLLSDRFSAERPKGSFSTLEIQRTEQGDSAMYLCASSLIGLSDWYQETRYFGPGTRLLVL.

This clone has a single count. The rearrangement links TRBV28 to TRBJ1-3; no definite D call. The CDR3 totals 17 residues. Looked up from germline, CDR1 is MDHEN and CDR2 is SYDVKM. V gave up 2 bases and J gave up 0 bases, with 14 bases separating them. CDR3 loop: CASSLEGASLSGNTIYF. CDR3 nucleotides: TGTGCCAGCAGTTTAGAGGGCGCATCCCTCTCTGGAAACACCATATATTTT.

The sample holds a few counts of this clone. V and J are TRBV19 and TRBJ2-2, with D perhaps TRBD2 (6 bases). CDR3 length: 14 amino acids. Germline V gene data show CDR1 as LNHDA and CDR2 as SQIVND (reference sequence). Trimming took off 7 bases at V and 5 bases at J, with 14 bases between the two ends. The CDR3 nucleotides are TGTGCCAGTATTGTCGCCGGGGGTACCGGGGAGCTGTTTTTT. Amino acids: CASIVAGGTGELFF.

V usage is TRBV9 and J usage is TRBJ1-2; unclear D gene. Trimming took 2 bases from V and 5 from J, leaving 16 bases between them. In germline, CDR1 is SGDLS, CDR2 YYNGEE. CDR3 length: 15 amino acids. The CDR3 here is CASSVNRGGRYGYTF. The CDR3 region has the DNA TGTGCCAGCAGCGTCAACCGGGGTGGGAGGTATGGCTACACCTTC.

As regards this clone: The junction does not match germline at one end; this may be a read error. The V gene is TRBV5-1, the J gene TRBJ1-5; unclear D gene. The CDR3 is 15 residues long. Germline CDR1 is SGHRS and CDR2 is YFSETQ. The CDR3 region is CASSLGGTSTQPQHF. The CDR3 DNA sequence: TGCGCCAGCAGCTTGGGGGGTACTAGCACTCAGCCCCAGCATTTT.

The V and J genes are TRBV2 and TRBJ1-1; tentatively, D is TRBD1 (5 bases). V gave up 2 bases and J gave up 0 bases, with 7 bases separating them. The CDR3 spans 14 residues. CDR1 and CDR2 (germline): SNHLY, FYNNEI. The CDR3 nucleotides read TGTGCCAGCAGTGAATCAGGGATGAACACTGAAGCTTTCTTT. This codes for CASSESGMNTEAFF.

V gene TRBV19 combines with J gene TRBJ2-1, with 8 bases fitting TRBD2. V lost 6 bases and J lost 6; bases outside the gene matches: 10. Germline assignment: CDR1 LNHDA and CDR2 SQIVND (reference sequence). This CDR3 region has 15 residues. CDR3 coding DNA: TGTGCCAGTAGGGATGGGACTAGTCGGAGCAATGAGCAGTTCTTC. Protein product: CASRDGTSRSNEQFF.

This clone was picked up a small number of times. The rearrangement joins TRBV5-6 to TRBJ2-3; the D gene is possibly TRBD2 (5 bases). V was clipped by 6 bases and J by 1 base, with 9 bases between them. Germline V CDR1 and CDR2: SGHDT, YYEEEE. This CDR3 region has 13 residues. CDR3 sequence: CASTRRGTDTQYF. The CDR3 nucleotides are TGTGCCAGCACCCGGCGGGGCACAGATACGCAGTATTTT. Using reference TRBV5-6 and TRBJ2-3 for the parts outside the CDR3, the full variable domain is DAGVTQSPTHLIKTRGQQVTLRCSPKSGHDTVSWYQQALGQGPQFIFQYYEEEERQRGNFPDRFSGHQFPNYSSELNVNALLLGDSALYLCASTRRGTDTQYFGPGTRLTVL.

The rearrangement links TRBV7-8 to TRBJ2-7; 7 positions agree with TRBD1. V lost 5 bases to trimming and J lost 2 bases; unmatched junction nucleotides: 9. The CDR3 is made up of 15 amino acids. Germline CDR1 reads SGHVS; CDR2 reads FQNEAQ. The CDR3: CASSLGDSVTYEQYF. The DNA of the CDR3 is TGTGCCAGCAGCCTCGGGGACAGTGTAACCTACGAGCAGTACTTC.

This clone was observed a single time. The chain uses TRBV5-3 and TRBJ1-5, with 7 bases identical to TRBD1. TRBV5-3 is flagged as an ORF with uncertain function. V was pared by 0 bases and J by 2 bases, with 5 bases of the junction left unmatched. The CDR3 consists of 16 residues. CDR3 sequence: CARSLEGARGNQPQHF. The CDR3 DNA reads as TGTGCCAGAAGCTTGGAGGGGGCGCGTGGCAATCAGCCCCAGCATTTT.

The chain is built from TRBV27 and TRBJ2-6; the match to TRBD1 covers 8 bases. The CDR3 has 17 residues. CDR1 MNHEY and CDR2 SMNVEV come from the germline V gene (reference sequence). V was clipped by 1 base and J by 4 bases; unmatched bases: 6. CDR3 region: CASSLFRDRIGANVLTF. CDR3 nucleotide sequence: TGTGCCAGCAGTTTATTTAGGGACAGGATAGGGGCCAACGTCCTGACTTTC.

This rearrangement joins TRBV7-9 to TRBJ2-3, with a tentative D call TRBD1 (5 bases). CDR1 SEHNR and CDR2 FQNEAQ come from the germline V gene (reference sequence). This CDR3 is built from 14 residues. The V end was cut by 3 bases, the J end by 2 bases, with 9 bases between. This chain's CDR3 is CASSFRQPTDTQYF. CDR3 DNA: TGTGCCAGCAGCTTTCGACAGCCCACAGATACGCAGTATTTT.

The rearrangement links TRBV4-3 to TRBJ1-1, with unresolved D. Germline loops: CDR1 LGHNA, CDR2 YSLEER. The CDR3 covers 14 residues. V dropped 0 bases and J dropped 0 bases, with 5 bases sitting between them. In DNA form, the CDR3 reads TGCGCCAGCAGCCAAGATACACTGAACACTGAAGCTTTCTTT. Encoded protein: CASSQDTLNTEAFF.

The rearrangement links TRBV27 to TRBJ2-1, with TRBD1 matching over 9 bases. The trim removed 6 bases at V and 6 bases at J, leaving 12 bases unmatched. This CDR3 contains 16 residues. Per germline, CDR1 MNHEY and CDR2 SMNVEV (reference sequence). The CDR3 DNA reads as TGTGCCAGCAGCTTACAGGGGGCGTGGGGTAGCAATGAGCAGTTCTTC. It yields the protein CASSLQGAWGSNEQFF.

V usage is TRBV19 and J usage is TRBJ1-3, with D possibly TRBD1 on 5 matching bases. The length of the CDR3 is 14 residues. CDR1 is LNHDA and CDR2 is SQIVND in the germline V gene (reference sequence). V was shortened by 9 bases and J by 0 bases, with 12 bases between the two germline ends. The CDR3 region is CASTQVHSGNTIYF. DNA for the CDR3: TGTGCCAGCACACAGGTCCACTCTGGAAACACCATATATTTT.

The genes are TRBV2 and TRBJ2-7; TRBD1 matches 10 bases. The junction had 9 bases not matched to a gene; V was cut back by 5 bases and J by 5 bases. This CDR3 has 15 residues. Germline V gene lookup returns CDR1 SNHLY and CDR2 FYNNEI. The DNA for the CDR3 is TGTGCCAGCAGTCAGTTGACCGGGACAGGGGACGAGCAGTACTTC. It encodes CASSQLTGTGDEQYF. The variable domain in full, with the rest retrieved from reference TRBV2 and TRBJ2-7, is EPEVTQTPSHQVTQMGQEVILRCVPISNHLYFYWYRQILGQKVEFLVSFYNNEISEKSEIFDDQFSVERPDGSNFTLKIRSTKLEDSAMYFCASSQLTGTGDEQYFGPGTRLTVT.